This section outlines one TCR beta chain sequence together with its context. This clonotype was recorded a few times. What this receptor recognizes is not known. No per-base quality is available; no much larger clone lies one base away. The data belong to a study of CD8 T cells in ankylosing spondylitis (dated by TCRdb to 2016 to 2017). As for the study more broadly: T cell receptor beta repertoires were profiled in healthy donors and ankylosing spondylitis patients so that disease-linked TCR variants could be found. The full study cohort comprised 20 to 25 ankylosing spondylitis patients and about 110 healthy donors. Peripheral blood was sampled, and synovial fluid was additionally collected from ankylosing spondylitis patients.

Points the paper makes about the study in general: The disease-linked clones had a CD8+ phenotype and were found at relatively low frequencies in peripheral blood. Some motif variants had previously been reported in the synovial fluid and blood of reactive arthritis patients, which suggests shared mechanisms of disease initiation. Blood from ankylosing spondylitis patients appeared to be characterized by a TCR beta motif made up of under ten highly homologous amino acid variants. The disease-linked clones were reported as significantly enriched in matched synovial fluid samples from ankylosing spondylitis patients.

Reading the germline V gene gives CDR1 LGHNA and CDR2 YNFKEQ. From the cysteine through the phenylalanine, the CDR3 covers 16 amino acids. Only the CDR3 DNA stays, 48 bases, in frame from base 1. V lost 4 bases and J lost 4 bases; the stretch between them is 16 bases long. This sample was sequenced with an Illumina HiSeq 2500. TCR beta libraries were prepared by quantitative 5'-RACE with molecular barcodes. The original pipeline was this. To identify disease-linked TCR variants, a new computational method was used, one built on a probabilistic model of VDJ rearrangement. TCRdb's own reprocessing of the public reads used fastp at Q25 and MiXCR and kept productive beta chains. Entries that share a CDR3 protein sequence are merged under the most common genes and DNA. The authors' filters were not applied to this entry. The sample includes 450,000 or so distinct CDR3 sequences, with 25% to 30% observed a single time. The ten top clones hold 0.89% of the sample.

The receptor was isolated from a male donor with ankylosing spondylitis. Sequencing used blood, either unsorted or a sorted T cell fraction (not recorded which). The V and J segments used are TRBV4-2 and TRBJ2-2; the D gene assignment is ambiguous. The sequenced DNA: TGTGCCAGCAGCCTCATTAGTACCCTTGCCACCGGGGAGCTGTTTTTT. Its translation reads: CASSLISTLATGELFF.